The 20 T cell receptor beta chains listed next were all sequenced from one sample in a study of blood T cell repertoires in COVID-19. Sequencing used immunoSEQ multiplex PCR; TCRdb keeps in-frame clones, though not all of them. The sample yields under 55,000 clones, around 83% seen once. Sequencing was done on a sample of peripheral blood. The receptors come from a man aged 35 to 55 with active COVID-19.

The chain carries TRBV19 and TRBJ1-2; D remains ambiguous. The ends were cut back, 7 bases at V and 0 bases at J, with 12 bases in the middle. The CDR3 runs 14 residues. Germline assignment: CDR1 LNHDA and CDR2 SQIVND (reference sequence). CDR3 coding DNA: TGTGCCAGTACCCCCTCAGGCCCTAACTATGGCTACACCTTC. It codes for CASTPSGPNYGYTF.

The chain uses TRBV21-1 and TRBJ1-2. TRBV21-1 is given as a pseudogene. This CDR3 comprises 18 residues. In DNA form, the CDR3 reads TGTGCCAGCAGCAATTCCCCTCTAGGGAGTACTCGTGAATATGGCTACACCTTC. Amino acid sequence: CASSNSPLGSTREYGYTF.

This clone was observed once. The V and J genes are TRBV21-1 and TRBJ1-4. TRBV21-1 is flagged as a pseudogene. This CDR3 has 15 amino acids. CDR3 sequence (DNA): TGTGCCAGCAGCAAAGTGGAGGACGGGCCAAGAGAACTGTTTTTT. It translates to CASSKVEDGPRELFF.

This clone has only a few counts. This chain links TRBV19 with TRBJ2-7; TRBD2 is a possible D gene (6 bases). Germline V gene data show CDR1 as LNHDA and CDR2 as SQIVND (reference sequence). V lost 2 bases, J lost 3 bases, and 17 bases lay in between. CDR3 length: 16 amino acids. As DNA, the CDR3 is TGTGCCAGTAGTATAAACTATAGGACGGACTACTACGAGCAGTACTTC. Translated: CASSINYRTDYYEQYF.

The CDR3 DNA reads TGTGCCAGCAGCTTAGCGGGGACTACTGAAGCTTTCTTT. It codes for CASSLAGTTEAFF. The rearrangement uses TRBV7-9 and TRBJ1-1; weak D call: TRBD1 (5 bases). Trimming left V 0 bases short and J 5 bases short, with 7 bases between. Looked up from germline, CDR1 is SEHNR and CDR2 is FQNEAQ (reference sequence). The CDR3 length is 13 residues.

The chain couples TRBV7-9 to TRBJ2-2, with a weak D call TRBD1 (6 bases). Germline V gene sequence: CDR1 SEHNR, CDR2 FQNEAQ (reference sequence). The CDR3 is made up of 14 amino acids. V lost 3 bases to trimming and J lost 5 bases, with 10 bases between them. The CDR3: CASSLYRATGELFF. The CDR3 coding sequence is TGTGCCAGCAGCTTGTACAGGGCAACCGGGGAGCTGTTTTTT.

In its sample, this clone was seen once. J is TRBJ2-7 and V is TRBV4-1; D gene unclear. CDR1 and CDR2 from the germline V gene are MGHRA and YSYEKL. Trimming pared 0 bases from V and 0 bases from J, leaving 9 bases between. The CDR3 is 15 residues long. CDR3 amino acids: CASSQESTSSYEQYF. Here the CDR3 DNA reads TGCGCCAGCAGCCAAGAGAGCACCTCCTCCTACGAGCAGTACTTC.

J is TRBJ1-5 and V is TRBV19; D perhaps matches TRBD1 (5 bases). The ends were cut back, 3 bases at V and 3 bases at J, with 9 bases in the middle. The CDR3 sequence is 14 residues long. Germline loops: CDR1 LNHDA, CDR2 SQIVND (reference sequence). The CDR3 bases are TGTGCCAGTAGTATTCGACAGAACAATCAGCCCCAGCATTTT. Protein: CASSIRQNNQPQHF.

The chain recombines TRBV11-2 with TRBJ1-6; D not certain. The V and J ends lost 1 base and 5 bases respectively, with 9 bases between them. The germline gives CDR1 SGHAT, CDR2 FQNNGV. The CDR3 is 15 amino acids. The CDR3 nucleotides are TGTGCCAGCAGCTTAGGGCACCGTGATAATTCACCCCTCCACTTT. Translating it yields CASSLGHRDNSPLHF.

The chain recombines TRBV3-1 (or the pseudogene TRBV3-2) with TRBJ2-3; D is perhaps TRBD2 (5 bases). This CDR3 is 13 amino acids long. Between the trimmed V and J ends, which lost 1 base and 8 bases, there was a span of 10 bases. Germline assignment: CDR1 LGHDT and CDR2 YNNKEL (reference sequence). CDR3 bases: TGTGCCAGCAGCCAAGCGAGGGTTGGTACGCAGTATTTT. As protein: CASSQARVGTQYF.

The chain combines TRBV7-9 with TRBJ1-3; D is unclear. CDR1 and CDR2 from the germline V gene are SEHNR and FQNEAQ (reference sequence). CDR3 length: 17 amino acids. V lost 4 bases to trimming and J lost 0 bases, with 16 bases between them. The chain's CDR3 is CASSSPGGGHSGNTIYF. The CDR3 DNA is TGTGCCAGCAGCTCACCCGGCGGAGGCCACTCTGGAAACACCATATATTTT.

This chain connects TRBV7-6 to TRBJ1-3; D perhaps matches TRBD1 (5 bases). This CDR3 comprises 15 residues. Per the germline V gene, CDR1 is SGHVS and CDR2 is FNYEAQ. V lost 3 bases and J lost 4, with 13 bases in between. CDR3 residues: CASSLGAGRGNTIYF. CDR3 DNA: TGTGCCAGCAGCTTGGGTGCAGGGCGAGGAAACACCATATATTTT.

Only one count was recorded for this clone. The chain combines TRBV4-1 with TRBJ2-1; the match to TRBD1 covers 8 bases. The V segment lost 1 base and the J segment 4 bases; nucleotides outside the gene matches: 3. The CDR3 length is 15 residues. Looked up from germline, CDR1 is MGHRA and CDR2 is YSYEKL. The CDR3 nucleotides are TGCGCCAGCAGCCAAGTATGGACAGGGTACAATGAGCAGTTCTTC. It codes for CASSQVWTGYNEQFF.

The chain couples TRBV28 to TRBJ1-1; no clear D gene. The length of the CDR3 is 14 residues. Germline V gives CDR1 MDHEN, CDR2 SYDVKM. V lost 8 bases and J lost 5, with 18 bases in between. CDR3 nucleotide sequence: TGTGCCAGCCCCCCAAGCGATACCGTTACTGAAGCTTTCTTT. Residues: CASPPSDTVTEAFF.

In DNA form, the CDR3 reads TGTGCCAGTAGTATCCGGACGGGAGCCTATGGCTACACCTTC. It is translated as CASSIRTGAYGYTF. The chain combines TRBV19 with TRBJ1-2, with no clear D. The germline V and J ends were trimmed by 3 bases and 4 bases, with 12 bases remaining between them. The CDR3 runs 14 residues. CDR1 is LNHDA and CDR2 is SQIVND in the germline V gene (reference sequence).

This clone was picked up a small number of times. The chain employs TRBV3-1 (or the pseudogene TRBV3-2) and TRBJ2-7; no clear D gene. The CDR3 is made up of 14 amino acids. The germline V gene encodes CDR1 LGHDT and CDR2 YNNKEL (reference sequence). V was clipped by 0 bases and J by 2 bases, with 8 bases between them. The CDR3 reads CASSQDTAPYEQYF. As DNA, the CDR3 is TGTGCCAGCAGCCAAGATACAGCCCCCTACGAGCAGTACTTC.

This chain connects TRBV5-4 to TRBJ1-1, with a possible D match to TRBD1 (5 bases). CDR1 is SGHNT, CDR2 YYREEE, per germline (reference sequence). The CDR3 covers 13 residues. V lost 4 bases and J 1 base, leaving 8 bases between the germline ends. CDR3 protein: CASSRRGNTEAFF. The CDR3 DNA reads as TGTGCCAGCAGCAGAAGGGGGAACACTGAAGCTTTCTTT.

J is TRBJ2-7 and V is TRBV28, with a weak D call TRBD1 (5 bases). Per the germline V gene, CDR1 is MDHEN and CDR2 is SYDVKM. Trimming stripped 4 bases from V and 3 bases from J, with 13 bases between. CDR3 length: 14 residues. The CDR3 nucleotides are TGTGCCAGCAGTTGGTCCCCTCAGGGCTACGAGCAGTACTTC. It specifies CASSWSPQGYEQYF.

This clone was counted once. The chain couples TRBV2 to TRBJ2-1; TRBD2 matches 11 bases. This CDR3 comprises 15 residues. Germline assignment: CDR1 SNHLY and CDR2 FYNNEI. V was clipped by 3 bases and J by 6 bases; unmatched bases: 4. CDR3 region: CASSESSGRPNEQFF. Here the CDR3 DNA reads TGTGCCAGCAGTGAGTCTAGCGGGAGGCCCAATGAGCAGTTCTTC.

The V gene is TRBV7-9, the J gene TRBJ2-6; D may be TRBD1 (6 bases). The CDR3 contains 18 residues. Trimming cost V 5 bases and J 0 bases, with 17 bases left between them. Germline CDR1 SEHNR, CDR2 FQNEAQ (reference sequence). The CDR3 loop reads CASSTPRTDNSGANVLTF. The CDR3 bases are TGTGCCAGCAGCACCCCCCGGACAGATAACTCTGGGGCCAACGTCCTGACTTTC.